The 25 T cell receptor beta chains in this list originate from one sample, sequenced in a study of blood T cell repertoires in COVID-19. The protocol was immunoSEQ multiplex PCR, while the TCRdb copy is restricted to in-frame clones and leaves out a portion. The data show around 250,000 clones, 75% to 95% seen once. The sequencing input was PBMCs or T cells enriched from blood (not recorded which). The receptors derive from a man between 40 and 49 years old who had been exposed to COVID-19.

This chain connects TRBV6-2 or TRBV6-3 to TRBJ2-7; 9 bases align to TRBD2. Germline V gene data show CDR1 as MNHEY and CDR2 as SVGEGT. The CDR3 runs to 17 residues. The junction had 13 bases not matched to a gene; V was cut back by 2 bases and J by 5 bases. This CDR3 reads CASSYLLAGEFSDEQYF. The CDR3 nucleotides read TGTGCCAGCAGTTACCTCTTAGCGGGAGAATTCTCGGACGAGCAGTACTTC.

This chain links TRBV7-9 with TRBJ2-1, with 11 bases lining up with TRBD2. V dropped 5 bases and J dropped 2; count of bases not matched to a gene: 5. Germline V gene sequence: CDR1 SEHNR, CDR2 FQNEAQ (reference sequence). This CDR3 is 16 amino acids long. CDR3 residues: CASSGIAGGAYNEQFF. CDR3 in DNA: TGTGCCAGCAGCGGGATAGCGGGAGGGGCCTACAATGAGCAGTTCTTC.

V usage is TRBV5-1 and J usage is TRBJ1-5; TRBD1 matches at 11 bases. Germline CDR1 SGHRS, CDR2 YFSETQ. The CDR3 has 14 residues. The junction had 4 bases not matched to a gene; V was cut back by 5 bases and J by 6 bases. DNA of the CDR3: TGCGCCAGCAGACCGGGACAGGGGGGTCAGCCCCAGCATTTT. This sequence encodes CASRPGQGGQPQHF.

Details on this clone: Mismatch with germline at one junction end may stem from a read error. V and J are TRBV9 and TRBJ2-2, with D possibly being TRBD2 (5 bases). Looked up from germline, CDR1 is SGDLS and CDR2 is YYNGEE. This CDR3 region has 19 residues. The CDR3 is CVSSVAGVGGLSNTGELFF. The CDR3 nucleotides read TGTGTCAGCAGCGTAGCCGGGGTAGGAGGACTTTCGAACACCGGGGAGCTGTTTTTT.

This clone was counted once. J is TRBJ2-7 and V is TRBV7-2; 7 bases match TRBD1. Germline V gene lookup returns CDR1 SGHTA and CDR2 FQGNSA. The CDR3 runs to 15 residues. V lost 5 bases, J lost 3 bases, and 10 bases stayed unmatched. The CDR3 DNA reads TGTGCCAGCAGCCGGACAGGAAACAAAGGCTACGAGCAGTACTTC. It codes for CASSRTGNKGYEQYF.

The rearrangement links TRBV24-1 to TRBJ2-7, with 8 positions matching TRBD1. With V trimmed by 4 bases and J by 2 bases, 21 bases remained unmatched. The CDR3 totals 20 residues. CDR1 and CDR2 from the germline V gene are KGHDR and SFDVKD. In DNA, the CDR3 is TGTGCCACCAGTGAGGCAGGGGGCGCGAGGTCGATGAGTAGGCCCTACGAGCAGTACTTC. Protein product: CATSEAGGARSMSRPYEQYF.

CDR3 sequence (DNA): TGTGCCAGCAGCGTAGGAGATGGCGGGAGCATGAGGTACGAGCAGTACTTC. Protein sequence: CASSVGDGGSMRYEQYF. The genes are TRBV9 and TRBJ2-7, with 7 bases lining up with TRBD2. The CDR3 covers 17 residues. Germline values: CDR1 SGDLS, CDR2 YYNGEE. V shed 0 bases and J 4 bases; nucleotides not matched to a gene: 13.

This chain joins TRBV28 and TRBJ2-1; the D gene is possibly TRBD2 (5 bases). Germline V gives CDR1 MDHEN, CDR2 SYDVKM. V gave up 10 bases and J gave up 4 bases, with 14 bases separating them. This CDR3 is 13 amino acids long. The CDR3 sequence is CATRDRPYNEQFF. The CDR3 DNA reads TGTGCCACCCGGGATCGGCCTTACAATGAGCAGTTCTTC.

This sequence joins TRBV6-5 and TRBJ1-2; no clear D. The germline gives CDR1 MNHEY, CDR2 SVGAGI. The ends were cut back, 0 bases at V and 4 bases at J, with 12 bases in the middle. The CDR3 loop spans 15 amino acids. Here the CDR3 DNA reads TGTGCCAGCAGTTACTCGGGCCGAACCGGCTATGGCTACACCTTC. Amino acids: CASSYSGRTGYGYTF.

This sequence joins TRBV27 and TRBJ2-3; 8 positions agree with TRBD1. V dropped 2 bases and J dropped 3; count of bases not matched to a gene: 1. The CDR3 contains 14 residues. Germline V gene sequence: CDR1 MNHEY, CDR2 SMNVEV (reference sequence). The CDR3 DNA reads as TGTGCCAGCAGTTTAGGACAGGGTACAGATACGCAGTATTTT. Protein product: CASSLGQGTDTQYF.

CDR3 DNA: TGTGCCAGCAGCTTCCGAGGGAGTAACGGCTACACCTTC. This encodes CASSFRGSNGYTF. The chain recombines TRBV5-4 with TRBJ1-2, with no clear D. Germline loops: CDR1 SGHNT, CDR2 YYREEE (reference sequence). The length of the CDR3 is 13 residues. V lost 2 bases, J lost 8 bases, and 13 bases lay in between.

The genes are TRBV6-5 and TRBJ1-4; 10 bases align to TRBD1. The CDR3 runs to 13 residues. The germline V gene has CDR1 MNHEY and CDR2 SVGAGI. After removal of 6 bases from V and 7 bases from J, the junction contained 2 bases not matched to a gene. The CDR3 sequence is CASSRDRGEKLFF. The CDR3 DNA reads as TGTGCCAGCAGCCGGGACAGGGGTGAAAAACTGTTTTTT.

The chain joins TRBV5-4 to TRBJ1-3, with no clear D. Germline-derived CDR1 and CDR2 are SGHNT and YYREEE (reference sequence). The CDR3 contains 16 residues. Between the trimmed V and J ends, which lost 4 bases and 4 bases, there was a span of 18 bases. As DNA, the CDR3 is TGTGCCAGCAGCCGCCAGAATAGAGGGTCCGGAAACACCATATATTTT. This codes for CASSRQNRGSGNTIYF.

The chain employs TRBV7-2 and TRBJ2-3; TRBD2 matches 11 bases. This CDR3 contains 14 residues. The germline V gene has CDR1 SGHTA and CDR2 FQGNSA. Losses at the gene ends were 1 base for V and 11 bases for J; bases not matched to a gene: 5. CDR3 nucleotide sequence: TGTGCCAGCAGCTTAGGCCTAGCGGGAGGCCTGCAGTATTTT. Its translation: CASSLGLAGGLQYF.

The V and J genes are TRBV18 and TRBJ1-5, with D maybe TRBD1 (5 bases). CDR3 size: 14 residues. The germline V gene has CDR1 KGHSH and CDR2 LQKENI. Trimming cost V 5 bases and J 4 bases, with 12 bases left between them. This CDR3 is CASSVGRENQPQHF. The CDR3 region has the DNA TGTGCCAGCTCAGTGGGCAGGGAAAATCAGCCCCAGCATTTT. Complete variable domain (other parts from reference TRBV18 and TRBJ1-5): NAGVMQNPRHLVRRRGQEARLRCSPMKGHSHVYWYRQLPEEGLKFMVYLQKENIIDESGMPKERFSAEFPKEGPSILRIQQVVRGDSAAYFCASSVGRENQPQHFGDGTRLSIL.

This chain uses TRBV7-9 with TRBJ2-3; D might be TRBD2 (6 bases). The CDR3 consists of 15 residues. The germline V and J ends were trimmed by 4 bases and 6 bases, with 17 bases remaining between them. Germline CDR1 and CDR2: SEHNR and FQNEAQ (reference sequence). CDR3 residues: CASSSMTRLADTQYF. The CDR3 nucleotides are TGTGCCAGCAGCTCCATGACTAGACTGGCGGATACGCAGTATTTT.

V usage is TRBV27 and J usage is TRBJ1-5; D is ambiguous. V lost 3 bases and J 3 bases, leaving 9 bases between the germline ends. Germline CDR1 and CDR2: MNHEY and SMNVEV (reference sequence). The CDR3 runs 14 residues. The CDR3 sequence is CASSFGGTNQPQHF. The CDR3 bases are TGTGCCAGCAGTTTCGGCGGAACCAATCAGCCCCAGCATTTT.

The rearrangement joins TRBV4-1 to TRBJ2-7; D gene ambiguous. The CDR3 consists of 14 residues. Trimming pared 1 base from V and 1 base from J, leaving 8 bases between. CDR1 is MGHRA, CDR2 YSYEKL, per germline. The CDR3 DNA reads TGCGCCAGCAGCCAAGGAGGCCTTTCCTACGAGCAGTACTTC. This gives the protein CASSQGGLSYEQYF.

V and J are TRBV18 and TRBJ2-2; 7 positions agree with TRBD2. This CDR3 contains 15 residues. Germline V gene sequence: CDR1 KGHSH, CDR2 LQKENI. V dropped 0 bases and J dropped 5; count of bases not matched to a gene: 3. CDR3 amino acids: CASSPPGGGTGELFF. Here the CDR3 DNA reads TGTGCCAGCTCACCACCTGGCGGGGGTACCGGGGAGCTGTTTTTT.

The J gene is TRBJ2-3, the V gene TRBV7-3; D is ambiguous. CDR3 length equals 14 residues. Deletions cut 1 base from V and 0 bases from J, with 5 bases between. Per the germline V gene, CDR1 is SGHTA and CDR2 is FQGTGA. CDR3 loop: CASSLMGSTDTQYF. The CDR3 nucleotides are TGTGCCAGCAGCTTAATGGGCAGCACAGATACGCAGTATTTT.

CDR3 bases: TGTGCCAGCAGCTTAGGGACTAGCGGGAGTAGCACAGATACGCAGTATTTT. Translating gives CASSLGTSGSSTDTQYF. The rearrangement links TRBV11-3 to TRBJ2-3; TRBD2 agrees at 13 bases. J was trimmed by 0 bases and V by 1 base; bases with no gene match: 1. CDR1 is SGHNT and CDR2 is YENEEA in the germline V gene. The CDR3 extends over 17 amino acids.

The chain links TRBV7-2 to TRBJ2-2, with unresolved D. The CDR3 has 15 residues. The V gene lost 1 base and the J gene lost 5 bases, with 11 bases spanning the gap. CDR1 and CDR2 from the germline V gene are SGHTA and FQGNSA. The CDR3 sequence is CASSLDYHLTGELFF. The CDR3 bases are TGTGCCAGCAGCTTAGACTACCACTTGACCGGGGAGCTGTTTTTT.

In nucleotides, the CDR3 is TGTGCCATCAGTGATTTGGTGGTGGGCAAACGGTCCGGGGAGCTGTTTTTT. It specifies CAISDLVVGKRSGELFF. The V and J genes are TRBV10-3 and TRBJ2-2; D is ambiguous. CDR3 length equals 17 residues. Looked up from germline, CDR1 is ENHRY and CDR2 is SYGVKD. Between the trimmed V and J ends, which lost 3 bases and 6 bases, there was a span of 20 bases.

The gene calls are TRBV27 and TRBJ2-2, with 10 bases identical to TRBD1. The V segment lost 3 bases and the J segment 5 bases; nucleotides outside the gene matches: 3. The germline V gene has CDR1 MNHEY and CDR2 SMNVEV (reference sequence). The CDR3 length is 15 residues. The CDR3 DNA follows: TGTGCCAGCAGTTTCGGACAGGGGGTGACCGGGGAGCTGTTTTTT. It yields the protein CASSFGQGVTGELFF.

This clone has only a few counts. The chain joins TRBV7-3 to TRBJ2-2; D ambiguous. Deletions cut 8 bases from V and 3 bases from J, with 4 bases between. This CDR3 has 11 residues. Germline CDR1 SGHTA, CDR2 FQGTGA. In DNA, the CDR3 is TGTGCCAGCTCAGACACCGGGGAGCTGTTTTTT. The encoded protein is CASSDTGELFF.